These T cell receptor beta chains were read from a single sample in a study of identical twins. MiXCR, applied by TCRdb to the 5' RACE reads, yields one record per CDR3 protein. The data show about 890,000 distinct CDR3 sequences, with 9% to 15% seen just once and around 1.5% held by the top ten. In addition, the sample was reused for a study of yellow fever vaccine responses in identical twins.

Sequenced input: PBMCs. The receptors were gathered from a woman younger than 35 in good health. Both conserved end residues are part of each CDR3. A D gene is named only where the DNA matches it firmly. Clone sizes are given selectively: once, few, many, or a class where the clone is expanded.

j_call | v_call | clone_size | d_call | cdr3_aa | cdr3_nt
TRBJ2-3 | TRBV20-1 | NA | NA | CSTPGAGSPGTQYF | TGCAGTACCCCAGGGGCGGGGTCCCCGGGTACGCAGTATTTT
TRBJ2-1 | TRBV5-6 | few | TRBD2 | CASSLPGLPSGEQFF | TGTGCCAGCAGCTTACCGGGACTACCATCTGGTGAGCAGTTCTTC
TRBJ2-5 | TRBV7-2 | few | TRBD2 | CASSLASLAGVETQYF | TGTGCCAGCAGCTTAGCGTCCCTAGCGGGGGTAGAGACCCAGTACTTC
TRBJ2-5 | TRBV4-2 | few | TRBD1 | CASSQDPDRAGLETQYF | TGTGCCAGCAGCCAAGATCCGGACAGGGCGGGGTTGGAGACCCAGTACTTC
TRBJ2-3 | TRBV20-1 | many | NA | CSAIASSTDTQYF | TGCAGTGCTATCGCTTCGAGCACAGATACGCAGTATTTT
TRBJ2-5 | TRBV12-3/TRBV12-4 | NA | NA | CASSSWQGLVSETQYF | TGTGCCAGCAGTTCCTGGCAGGGTCTAGTATCGGAGACCCAGTACTTC
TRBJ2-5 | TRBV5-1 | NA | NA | CASSLAPGASETQYF | TGCGCCAGCAGCTTGGCCCCAGGGGCCAGCGAGACCCAGTACTTC
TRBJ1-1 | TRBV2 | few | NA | CASTLNGGTTEAFF | TGTGCCAGCACCTTGAACGGAGGGACGACTGAAGCTTTCTTT
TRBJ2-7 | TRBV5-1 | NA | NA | CASSRGRDYEQYF | TGCGCCAGCAGCAGAGGCAGGGACTACGAGCAGTACTTC
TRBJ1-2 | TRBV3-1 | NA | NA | CASSQRGPYYGYTF | TGTGCCAGCAGCCAGCGGGGGCCATACTATGGCTACACCTTC
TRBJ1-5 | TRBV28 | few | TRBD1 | CAITGQVNQPQHF | TGTGCCATCACCGGACAGGTTAATCAGCCCCAGCATTTT
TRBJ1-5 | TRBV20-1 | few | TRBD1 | CSVTGAVSNQPQHF | TGCAGTGTTACAGGGGCCGTTAGCAATCAGCCCCAGCATTTT
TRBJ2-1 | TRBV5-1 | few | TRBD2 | CASSLAEGWRGFYNEQFF | TGCGCCAGCAGCTTGGCCGAAGGGTGGCGGGGGTTTTACAATGAGCAGTTCTTC
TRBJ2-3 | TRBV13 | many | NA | CASSDSWMDTQYF | TGTGCCAGCAGCGATAGCTGGATGGATACGCAGTATTTT